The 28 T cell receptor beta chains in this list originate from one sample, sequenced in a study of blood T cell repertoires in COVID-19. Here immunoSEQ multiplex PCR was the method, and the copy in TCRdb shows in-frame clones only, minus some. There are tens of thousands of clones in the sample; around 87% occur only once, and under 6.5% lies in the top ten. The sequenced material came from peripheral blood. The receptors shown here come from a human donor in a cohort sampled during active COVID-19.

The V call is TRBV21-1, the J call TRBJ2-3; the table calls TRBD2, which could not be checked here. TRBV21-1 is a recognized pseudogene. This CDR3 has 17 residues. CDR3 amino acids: CASSRRVGRYLTDTQYF. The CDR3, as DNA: TGTGCCAGCAGCCGGAGGGTTGGGCGATACCTCACAGATACGCAGTATTTT.

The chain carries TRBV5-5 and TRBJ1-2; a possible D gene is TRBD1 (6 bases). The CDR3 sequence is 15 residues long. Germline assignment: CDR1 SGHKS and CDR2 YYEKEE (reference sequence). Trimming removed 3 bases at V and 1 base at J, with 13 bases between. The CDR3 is CASSSSGGRNYGYTF. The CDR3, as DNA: TGTGCCAGCAGCTCGTCGGGGGGGCGTAACTATGGCTACACCTTC.

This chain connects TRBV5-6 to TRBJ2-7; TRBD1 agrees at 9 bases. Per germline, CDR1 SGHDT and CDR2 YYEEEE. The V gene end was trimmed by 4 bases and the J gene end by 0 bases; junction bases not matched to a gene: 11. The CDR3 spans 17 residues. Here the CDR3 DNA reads TGTGCCAGCAGCGCGACGATGGGACAGGGAAGCTCCTACGAGCAGTACTTC. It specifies CASSATMGQGSSYEQYF.

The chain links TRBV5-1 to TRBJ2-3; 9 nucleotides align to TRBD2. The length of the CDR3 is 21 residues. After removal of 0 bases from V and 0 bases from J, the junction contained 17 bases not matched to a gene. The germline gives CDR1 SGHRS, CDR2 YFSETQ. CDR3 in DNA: TGCGCCAGCAGCTTGGGAGGCGTTAGCGGGGGAAACCCCAAAAGCACAGATACGCAGTATTTT. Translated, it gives CASSLGGVSGGNPKSTDTQYF.

This CDR3 reads CASSGRDYQSTDTQYF. As DNA, the CDR3 is TGTGCCAGCAGCGGCCGGGACTACCAATCCACAGATACGCAGTATTTT. V is TRBV9 and J is TRBJ2-3; 7 bases map to TRBD2. Trimming at V came to 3 bases and at J to 2 bases, leaving 9 bases not matched to a gene. This CDR3 has 16 amino acids. The germline CDR1 and CDR2 sequences are SGDLS and YYNGEE.

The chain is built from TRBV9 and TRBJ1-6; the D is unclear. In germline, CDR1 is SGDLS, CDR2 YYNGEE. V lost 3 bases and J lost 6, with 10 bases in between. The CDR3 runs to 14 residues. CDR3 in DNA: TGTGCCAGCAGCGGGTACGGGATTAATTCACCCCTCCACTTT. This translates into CASSGYGINSPLHF. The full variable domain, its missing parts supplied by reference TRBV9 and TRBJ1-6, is DSGVTQTPKHLITATGQRVTLRCSPRSGDLSVYWYQQSLDQGLQFLIQYYNGEERAKGNILERFSAQQFPDLHSELNLSSLELGDSALYFCASSGYGINSPLHFGNGTRLTVT.

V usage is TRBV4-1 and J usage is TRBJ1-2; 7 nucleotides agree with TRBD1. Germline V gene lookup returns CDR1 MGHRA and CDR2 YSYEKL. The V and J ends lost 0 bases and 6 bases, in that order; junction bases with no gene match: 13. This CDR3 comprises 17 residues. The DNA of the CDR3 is TGCGCCAGCAGCCAAGATAGAGGGATAGGGGGCAGGCATGGCTACACCTTC. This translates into CASSQDRGIGGRHGYTF.

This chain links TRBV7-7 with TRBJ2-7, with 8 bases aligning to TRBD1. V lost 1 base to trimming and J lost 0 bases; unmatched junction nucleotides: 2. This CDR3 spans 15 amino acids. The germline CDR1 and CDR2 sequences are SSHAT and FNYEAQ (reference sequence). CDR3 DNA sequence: TGTGCCAGCAGCTTAGGACAGGGGCCCTCCTACGAGCAGTACTTC. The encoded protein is CASSLGQGPSYEQYF.

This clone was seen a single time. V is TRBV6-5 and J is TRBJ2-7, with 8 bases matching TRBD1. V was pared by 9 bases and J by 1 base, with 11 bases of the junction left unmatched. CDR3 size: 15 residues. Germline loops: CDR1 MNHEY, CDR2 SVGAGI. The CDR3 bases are TGTGCCAGGCCTAGGCTTCAGGGGGCATCCTACGAGCAGTACTTC. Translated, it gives CARPRLQGASYEQYF.

CDR3 sequence (DNA): TGCGCCAGCAGCGTCAAGGGACAAGACTACGAGCAGTACTTC. Translating it yields CASSVKGQDYEQYF. This sequence joins TRBV5-1 and TRBJ2-7, with a tentative D call TRBD1 (6 bases). CDR3 size: 14 residues. The germline V gene has CDR1 SGHRS and CDR2 YFSETQ. V was cut by 4 bases and J by 3 bases, with 14 bases left in between.

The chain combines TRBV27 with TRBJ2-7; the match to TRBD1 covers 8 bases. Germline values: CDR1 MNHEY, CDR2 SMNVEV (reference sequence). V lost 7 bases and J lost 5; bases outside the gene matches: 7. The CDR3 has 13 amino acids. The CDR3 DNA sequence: TGTGCCAGCACCGGACAGGGAAGAGACGAGCAGTACTTC. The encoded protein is CASTGQGRDEQYF.

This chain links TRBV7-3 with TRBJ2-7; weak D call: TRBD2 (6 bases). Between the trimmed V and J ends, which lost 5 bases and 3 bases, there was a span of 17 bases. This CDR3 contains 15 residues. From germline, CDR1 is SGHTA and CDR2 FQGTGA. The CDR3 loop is CASSLIRGADYEQYF. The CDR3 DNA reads TGTGCCAGCAGCCTCATTCGCGGGGCCGACTACGAGCAGTACTTC.

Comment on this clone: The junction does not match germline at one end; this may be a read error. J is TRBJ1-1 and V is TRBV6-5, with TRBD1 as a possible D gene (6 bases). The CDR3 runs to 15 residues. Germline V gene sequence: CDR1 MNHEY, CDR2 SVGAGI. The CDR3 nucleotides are TGTGCCAGCAGTGACTCCGGGACAACGAACACTGAAGCTTTCTTT. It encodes CASSDSGTTNTEAFF.

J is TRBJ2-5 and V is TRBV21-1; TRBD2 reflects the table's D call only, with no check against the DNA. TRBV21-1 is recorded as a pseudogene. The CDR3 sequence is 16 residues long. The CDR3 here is CASSRDGDERQETQYF. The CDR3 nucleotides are TGTGCCAGCAGCAGAGACGGGGATGAGCGCCAAGAGACCCAGTACTTC.

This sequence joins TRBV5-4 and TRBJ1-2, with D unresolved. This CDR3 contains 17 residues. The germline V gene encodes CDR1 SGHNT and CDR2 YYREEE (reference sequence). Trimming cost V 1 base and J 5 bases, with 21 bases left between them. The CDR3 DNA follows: TGTGCCAGCAGCTTGTCCCTGTCCGCATCTGGGAGGTATGGCTACACCTTC. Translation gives CASSLSLSASGRYGYTF.

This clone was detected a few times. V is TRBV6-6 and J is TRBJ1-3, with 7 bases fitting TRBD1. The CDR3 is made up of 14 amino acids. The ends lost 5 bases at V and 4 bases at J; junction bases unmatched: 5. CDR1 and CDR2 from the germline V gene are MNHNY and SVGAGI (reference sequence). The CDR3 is CASSTGESGNTIYF. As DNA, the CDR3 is TGTGCCAGCAGTACAGGGGAATCCGGAAACACCATATATTTT.

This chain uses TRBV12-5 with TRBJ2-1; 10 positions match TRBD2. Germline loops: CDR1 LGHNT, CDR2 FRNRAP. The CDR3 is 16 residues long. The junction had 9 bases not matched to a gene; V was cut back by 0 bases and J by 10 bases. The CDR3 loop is CASGLVLSGGAGEQFF. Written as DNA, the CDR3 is TGTGCTAGTGGTTTGGTCTTGAGCGGGGGGGCCGGGGAGCAGTTCTTC.

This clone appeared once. The CDR3 region is CSVEQDREAFF. In DNA form, the CDR3 reads TGCAGCGTTGAACAGGACAGAGAAGCTTTCTTT. The chain is built from TRBV29-1 and TRBJ1-1, with D possibly TRBD1 on 6 matching bases. Germline V gene data show CDR1 as SQVTM and CDR2 as ANQGSEA. CDR3 size: 11 residues. Trimming took off 2 bases at V and 8 bases at J, with 9 bases between the two ends.

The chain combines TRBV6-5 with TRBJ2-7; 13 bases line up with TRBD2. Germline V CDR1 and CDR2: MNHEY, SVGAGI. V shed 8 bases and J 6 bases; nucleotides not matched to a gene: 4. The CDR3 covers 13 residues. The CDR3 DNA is TGTGCCAGCGTGGGGACTAGCGGGGCCGAGCAGTACTTC. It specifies CASVGTSGAEQYF.

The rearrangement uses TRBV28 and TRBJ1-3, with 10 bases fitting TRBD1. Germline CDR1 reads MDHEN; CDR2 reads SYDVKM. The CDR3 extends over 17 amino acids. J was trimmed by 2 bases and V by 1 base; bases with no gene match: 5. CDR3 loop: CASSLLIGTGAGNTIYF. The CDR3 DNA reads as TGTGCCAGCAGTTTATTGATAGGGACAGGGGCTGGAAACACCATATATTTT.

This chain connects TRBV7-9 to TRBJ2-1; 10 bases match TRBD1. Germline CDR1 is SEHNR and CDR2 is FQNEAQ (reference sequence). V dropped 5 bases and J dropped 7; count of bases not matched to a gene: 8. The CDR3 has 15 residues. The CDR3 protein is CASSPSRTGGNEQFF. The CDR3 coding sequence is TGTGCCAGCAGCCCCTCAAGGACAGGGGGAAATGAGCAGTTCTTC. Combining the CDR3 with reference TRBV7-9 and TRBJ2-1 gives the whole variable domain DTGVSQNPRHKITKRGQNVTFRCDPISEHNRLYWYRQTLGQGPEFLTYFQNEAQLEKSRLLSDRFSAERPKGSFSTLEIQRTEQGDSAMYLCASSPSRTGGNEQFFGPGTRLTVL.

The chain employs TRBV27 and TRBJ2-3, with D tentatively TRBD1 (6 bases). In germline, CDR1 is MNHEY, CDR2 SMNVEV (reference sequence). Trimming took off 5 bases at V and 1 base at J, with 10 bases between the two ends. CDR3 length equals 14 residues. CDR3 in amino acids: CASSIQGRTDTQYF. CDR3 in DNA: TGTGCCAGCAGTATACAGGGCCGCACAGATACGCAGTATTTT.

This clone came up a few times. CDR3 in amino acids: CASSVGAKGVYEQFF. CDR3 nucleotide sequence: TGTGCCAGCAGCGTGGGGGCCAAGGGTGTATATGAGCAGTTCTTC. The J gene is TRBJ2-1, the V gene TRBV9; tentatively, D is TRBD1 (6 bases). Looked up from germline, CDR1 is SGDLS and CDR2 is YYNGEE. Trimming stripped 2 bases from V and 8 bases from J, with 17 bases between. The CDR3 length is 15 residues.

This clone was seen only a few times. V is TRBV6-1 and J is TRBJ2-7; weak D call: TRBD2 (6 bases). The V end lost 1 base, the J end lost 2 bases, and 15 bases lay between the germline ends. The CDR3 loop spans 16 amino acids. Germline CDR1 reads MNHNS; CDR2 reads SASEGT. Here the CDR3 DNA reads TGTGCCAGCAGTGAAGGGGGCGGGGATAGTACCTACGAGCAGTACTTC. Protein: CASSEGGGDSTYEQYF.

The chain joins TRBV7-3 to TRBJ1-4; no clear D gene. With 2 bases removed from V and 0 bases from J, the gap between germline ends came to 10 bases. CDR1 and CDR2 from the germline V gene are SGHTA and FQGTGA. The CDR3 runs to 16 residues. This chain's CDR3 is CASSLGREATNEKLFF. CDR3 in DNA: TGTGCCAGCAGCTTAGGGAGGGAGGCAACTAATGAAAAACTGTTTTTT. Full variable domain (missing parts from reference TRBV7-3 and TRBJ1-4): GAGVSQTPSNKVTEKGKYVELRCDPISGHTALYWYRQSLGQGPEFLIYFQGTGAADDSGLPNDRFFAVRPEGSVSTLKIQRTERGDSAVYLCASSLGREATNEKLFFGSGTQLSVL.

The CDR3, as DNA: TGTGCCAGCAGCTTACGACTAGCGGGGGACACAGATACGCAGTATTTT. It codes for CASSLRLAGDTDTQYF. The chain carries TRBV7-6 and TRBJ2-3; 12 positions agree with TRBD2. Looked up from germline, CDR1 is SGHVS and CDR2 is FNYEAQ. The CDR3 loop spans 16 amino acids. J gave up 2 bases and V 2 bases, and 2 bases lay outside the gene matches.

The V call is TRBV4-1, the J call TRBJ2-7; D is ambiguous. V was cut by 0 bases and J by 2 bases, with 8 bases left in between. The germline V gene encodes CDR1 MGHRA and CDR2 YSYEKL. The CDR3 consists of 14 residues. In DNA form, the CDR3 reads TGCGCCAGCAGCCAAGAGGGCTACCCCTACGAGCAGTACTTC. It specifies CASSQEGYPYEQYF.

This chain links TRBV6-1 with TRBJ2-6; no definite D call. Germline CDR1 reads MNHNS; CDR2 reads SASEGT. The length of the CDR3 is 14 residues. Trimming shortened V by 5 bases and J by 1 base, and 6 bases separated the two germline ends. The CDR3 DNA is TGTGCCAGCAGTCTGGCTTCTGGGGCCAACGTCCTGACTTTC. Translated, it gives CASSLASGANVLTF.